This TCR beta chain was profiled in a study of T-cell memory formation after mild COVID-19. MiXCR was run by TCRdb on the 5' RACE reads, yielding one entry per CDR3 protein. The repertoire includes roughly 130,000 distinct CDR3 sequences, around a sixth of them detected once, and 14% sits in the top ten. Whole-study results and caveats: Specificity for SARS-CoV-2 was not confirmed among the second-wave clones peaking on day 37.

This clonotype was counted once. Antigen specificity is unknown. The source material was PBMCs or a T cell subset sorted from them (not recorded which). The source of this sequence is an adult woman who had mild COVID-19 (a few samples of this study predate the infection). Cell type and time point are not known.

Here the CDR3 reads CASSRDSAPFNEQFF. The CDR3 nucleotides are TGTGCCAGCAGCCGCGACAGCGCCCCCTTCAATGAGCAGTTCTTC. J is TRBJ2-1 and V is TRBV11-2; D possibly corresponds to TRBD1 (5 bases). The germline CDR1 and CDR2 sequences are SGHAT and FQNNGV. V lost 5 bases and J lost 6, with 17 bases in between. This CDR3 has 15 residues. The full variable domain, its missing parts supplied by reference TRBV11-2 and TRBJ2-1, is EAGVAQSPRYKIIEKRQSVAFWCNPISGHATLYWYQQILGQGPKLLIQFQNNGVVDDSQLPKDRFSAERLKGVDSTLKIQPAKLEDSAVYLCASSRDSAPFNEQFFGPGTRLTVL.